These 25 T cell receptor beta chains came from one sample sequenced in a study of beta chain features in type 1 diabetes. Expressed TCRB transcripts were sequenced because the entire RNA isolate underwent reverse transcription. Method: immunoSEQ multiplex PCR; TCRdb's copy keeps in-frame clones and lacks some. Here the sample spans about 350,000 clones, about 18% being singletons. Sequencing was carried out using naive CD4+ T cells from blood. The receptors derive from a woman between 18 and 29 years old in good health.

This clone was seen a few times. J is TRBJ2-3 and V is TRBV7-2, with D possibly TRBD2 on 6 matching bases. The V and J ends lost 5 bases and 0 bases respectively, with 12 bases between them. This CDR3 region has 15 residues. CDR1 is SGHTA and CDR2 is FQGNSA in the germline V gene. The DNA for the CDR3 is TGTGCCAGCAGCCCGGGACTTACTAGCACAGATACGCAGTATTTT. Its protein product is CASSPGLTSTDTQYF. Complete variable domain (other parts from reference TRBV7-2 and TRBJ2-3): GAGVSQSPSNKVTEKGKDVELRCDPISGHTALYWYRQSLGQGLEFLIYFQGNSAPDKSGLPSDRFSAERTGGSVSTLTIQRTQQEDSAVYLCASSPGLTSTDTQYFGPGTRLTVL.

The chain is built from TRBV18 and TRBJ1-5, with unresolved D. Trimming pared 1 base from V and 7 bases from J, leaving 8 bases between. This CDR3 contains 13 residues. Looked up from germline, CDR1 is KGHSH and CDR2 is LQKENI. Here the CDR3 reads CASSPRAGQPQHF. CDR3 in DNA: TGTGCCAGCTCACCACGTGCAGGACAGCCCCAGCATTTT.

This clone was detected a few times. The chain has TRBV5-4 and TRBJ2-1; weak D call: TRBD1 (5 bases). V was shortened by 0 bases and J by 0 bases, with 7 bases between the two germline ends. This CDR3 region has 15 residues. Germline loops: CDR1 SGHNT, CDR2 YYREEE (reference sequence). The CDR3 bases are TGTGCCAGCAGCTTGGACAGGACCTCCTACAATGAGCAGTTCTTC. Amino acid sequence: CASSLDRTSYNEQFF.

This clone was counted between two and nine times. The V call is TRBV5-1, the J call TRBJ2-1, with 9 bases fitting TRBD2. The junction had 10 bases not matched to a gene; V was cut back by 4 bases and J by 8 bases. CDR1 is SGHRS, CDR2 YFSETQ, per germline. The CDR3 is 15 residues long. Here the CDR3 DNA reads TGCGCCAGCAGCGCGGGACTAGCTGATGTGGATGAGCAGTTCTTC. Residues: CASSAGLADVDEQFF.

V and J are TRBV5-4 and TRBJ2-5, with 13 bases aligning to TRBD2. The CDR3 length is 14 residues. Germline lookup yields CDR1 SGHNT and CDR2 YYREEE (reference sequence). The CDR3 is CAAGLAGVQETQYF. In DNA form, the CDR3 reads TGTGCAGCCGGACTAGCGGGGGTACAAGAGACCCAGTACTTC.

The rearrangement uses TRBV7-9 and TRBJ1-1; D unclear. The germline gives CDR1 SEHNR, CDR2 FQNEAQ (reference sequence). The CDR3 has 13 residues. Trimming took 3 bases from V and 6 from J, leaving 11 bases between them. The CDR3 spells CASSFSGTAEAFF. The CDR3 DNA is TGTGCCAGCAGCTTTTCCGGTACCGCTGAAGCTTTCTTT.

This clone was found a few times. V usage is TRBV23-1 and J usage is TRBJ2-2, with 7 positions matching TRBD2. TRBV23-1 is labeled an ORF, and its function is uncertain. This CDR3 spans 14 amino acids. J lost 7 bases, V lost 2 bases, and 4 bases had no gene match. The CDR3 loop is CASSQPSGVGELFF. CDR3 bases: TGCGCCAGCAGTCAACCTAGCGGAGTCGGGGAGCTGTTTTTT.

As regards this clone: The identical CDR3 is also encoded by other nucleotide sequences in the sample. The rearrangement joins TRBV18 to TRBJ1-2; a weak D match, TRBD1 (5 bases). V was clipped by 3 bases and J by 2 bases, with 7 bases between them. This CDR3 spans 13 amino acids. CDR1 is KGHSH and CDR2 is LQKENI in the germline V gene. CDR3 sequence: CASSPDKNYGYTF. In nucleotides, the CDR3 is TGTGCCAGCTCACCGGACAAGAACTATGGCTACACCTTC. Full variable domain (missing parts from reference TRBV18 and TRBJ1-2): NAGVMQNPRHLVRRRGQEARLRCSPMKGHSHVYWYRQLPEEGLKFMVYLQKENIIDESGMPKERFSAEFPKEGPSILRIQQVVRGDSAAYFCASSPDKNYGYTFGSGTRLTVV.

CDR3 sequence: CAWSVPRQPEAFF. The CDR3 nucleotides read TGTGCCTGGAGTGTTCCCCGACAGCCAGAAGCTTTCTTT. This chain links TRBV30 with TRBJ1-1, with D possibly TRBD1 on 5 matching bases. Germline assignment: CDR1 GTSNPN and CDR2 SVGIG (reference sequence). This CDR3 is 13 amino acids long. The V gene lost 0 bases and the J gene lost 8 bases, with 13 bases spanning the gap.

This clone was seen a handful of times. V is TRBV6-5 and J is TRBJ2-7; 8 positions agree with TRBD2. Germline CDR1 and CDR2: MNHEY and SVGAGI. The CDR3 is 15 amino acids. V gave up 6 bases and J gave up 3 bases; unmatched junction bases: 10. The CDR3 region is CASRNGLASIYEQYF. The CDR3 DNA sequence: TGTGCCAGCAGAAACGGACTAGCCTCGATCTACGAGCAGTACTTC.

CDR3 in amino acids: CASSESGGAVGELFF. CDR3 coding DNA: TGTGCCAGCAGTGAAAGCGGGGGGGCCGTCGGGGAGCTGTTTTTT. The V and J genes are TRBV28 and TRBJ2-2; 10 nucleotides match TRBD2. The CDR3 has 15 residues. The trim removed 5 bases at V and 7 bases at J, leaving 7 bases unmatched. The V gene's germline CDR1 is MDHEN and CDR2 SYDVKM.

The V gene is TRBV9, the J gene TRBJ1-4; D is undetermined. This CDR3 is 14 amino acids long. With 7 bases removed from V and 2 bases from J, the gap between germline ends came to 12 bases. The germline V gene has CDR1 SGDLS and CDR2 YYNGEE. The CDR3 loop reads CASAESLTNEKLFF. As DNA, the CDR3 is TGTGCCAGCGCGGAGTCCCTCACTAATGAAAAACTGTTTTTT.

This clone was observed a few times. The V call is TRBV15, the J call TRBJ1-2; D is possibly TRBD1 (5 bases). Trimming removed 0 bases at V and 1 base at J, with 6 bases between. The CDR3 has 14 residues. CDR1 LNHNV and CDR2 YYDKDF come from the germline V gene (reference sequence). In DNA, the CDR3 is TGTGCCACCAGCAGAGATCAGGGTAACTATGGCTACACCTTC. Translating gives CATSRDQGNYGYTF.

The sample holds a few counts of this clone. Here the CDR3 reads CAWSAPGTSYYNEQFF. The CDR3 nucleotides are TGTGCCTGGAGTGCCCCCGGGACTTCCTATTACAATGAGCAGTTCTTC. The rearrangement joins TRBV30 to TRBJ2-1; D perhaps matches TRBD2 (6 bases). The CDR3 has 16 amino acids. V was shortened by 1 base and J by 4 bases, with 17 bases between the two germline ends. CDR1 GTSNPN and CDR2 SVGIG come from the germline V gene (reference sequence).

The chain has TRBV4-1 and TRBJ2-3; tentative D call: TRBD1 (6 bases). The CDR3 totals 16 residues. Between the trimmed V and J ends, which lost 1 base and 2 bases, there was a span of 13 bases. Per the germline V gene, CDR1 is MGHRA and CDR2 is YSYEKL. The CDR3 reads CASSQGVGANTDTQYF. As DNA, the CDR3 is TGCGCCAGCAGCCAAGGTGTGGGGGCCAACACAGATACGCAGTATTTT.

This clone came up a few times. This sequence joins TRBV5-6 and TRBJ1-2; D is undetermined. Germline V gene data show CDR1 as SGHDT and CDR2 as YYEEEE. CDR3 size: 14 residues. V lost 0 bases, J lost 11 bases, and 17 bases lay in between. The CDR3 DNA follows: TGTGCCAGCAGCTTGGTTGTAAGAGGAACTGGATACACCTTC. Translation gives CASSLVVRGTGYTF.

This sequence joins TRBV18 and TRBJ1-6, with 7 bases identical to TRBD1. Per germline, CDR1 KGHSH and CDR2 LQKENI. The CDR3 is made up of 14 amino acids. With V trimmed by 6 bases and J by 10 bases, 9 bases remained unmatched. Here the CDR3 DNA reads TGTGCCAGCTCGACCGGGACAGTAGAATCACCCCTCCACTTT. It encodes CASSTGTVESPLHF.

The chain's CDR3 is CASSPGQGDLPGELFF. DNA of the CDR3: TGTGCCAGCAGTCCCGGACAGGGCGATCTTCCCGGGGAGCTGTTTTTT. The J gene is TRBJ2-2, the V gene TRBV2; 8 bases agree with TRBD1. With V trimmed by 5 bases and J by 6 bases, 11 bases remained unmatched. CDR3 length equals 16 residues. Per germline, CDR1 SNHLY and CDR2 FYNNEI.

The chain has TRBV28 and TRBJ1-3; no definite D call. V lost 5 bases and J lost 2, with 13 bases in between. CDR1 and CDR2 from the germline V gene are MDHEN and SYDVKM. This CDR3 region has 15 residues. The CDR3 DNA is TGTGCCAGCAGTCCCCCCGACGGGGCTGGAAACACCATATATTTT. Residues: CASSPPDGAGNTIYF.

The table lists this clone with a few counts. The chain carries TRBV18 and TRBJ2-2; a possible D gene is TRBD1 (6 bases). V was shortened by 3 bases and J by 4 bases, with 15 bases between the two germline ends. CDR3 length equals 16 residues. Per germline, CDR1 KGHSH and CDR2 LQKENI. CDR3 nucleotide sequence: TGTGCCAGCTCACCGCAGGGGCTCCGGATCACCGGGGAGCTGTTTTTT. Amino acid sequence: CASSPQGLRITGELFF.

There are a few counts of this clone. The chain combines TRBV29-1 with TRBJ1-1; D ambiguous. CDR3 length: 12 residues. V lost 7 bases and J lost 0, with 9 bases in between. The germline V gene encodes CDR1 SQVTM and CDR2 ANQGSEA. The CDR3, as DNA: TGCAGCGCCGCGGGGATGAACACTGAAGCTTTCTTT. This sequence encodes CSAAGMNTEAFF. Filled out from reference TRBV29-1 and TRBJ1-1, the complete variable domain reads SAVISQKPSRDICQRGTSLTIQCQVDSQVTMMFWYRQQPGQSLTLIATANQGSEATYESGFVIDKFPISRPNLTFSTLTVSNMSPEDSSIYLCSAAGMNTEAFFGQGTRLTVV.

CDR3 loop: CASSQDMTSGRYEQYF. Here the CDR3 DNA reads TGCGCCAGCAGCCAAGATATGACTAGCGGGAGATACGAGCAGTACTTC. This sequence joins TRBV4-1 and TRBJ2-7, with 12 bases fitting TRBD2. The germline V gene encodes CDR1 MGHRA and CDR2 YSYEKL. The V segment lost 0 bases and the J segment 4 bases; nucleotides outside the gene matches: 4. This CDR3 has 16 residues.

This clone was counted between two and nine times. The chain uses TRBV4-1 and TRBJ2-1, with TRBD2 matching 8 bases. Germline V gene lookup returns CDR1 MGHRA and CDR2 YSYEKL. The V and J ends lost 5 bases and 7 bases, in that order; junction bases with no gene match: 13. The CDR3 consists of 16 residues. The CDR3 DNA reads as TGCGCCAGCAGCGACCCTTCCGGGACTAGATTTAATGAGCAGTTCTTC. It codes for CASSDPSGTRFNEQFF.

Note on this clone: This sample includes further DNA sequences coding for the same CDR3. V and J are TRBV7-9 and TRBJ1-2; D is uncertain. The V and J ends lost 1 base and 0 bases respectively, with 3 bases between them. CDR1 is SEHNR, CDR2 FQNEAQ, per germline (reference sequence). CDR3 length: 13 amino acids. The CDR3 reads CASSLDSNYGYTF. The CDR3 nucleotides are TGTGCCAGCAGCTTAGACTCTAACTATGGCTACACCTTC. Together with reference TRBV7-9 and TRBJ1-2, the CDR3 gives the full variable domain: DTGVSQNPRHKITKRGQNVTFRCDPISEHNRLYWYRQTLGQGPEFLTYFQNEAQLEKSRLLSDRFSAERPKGSFSTLEIQRTEQGDSAMYLCASSLDSNYGYTFGSGTRLTVV.

This clone was detected a few times. One end of the junction does not line up with germline, which may come from a read error. This chain uses TRBV7-7 with TRBJ2-3, with TRBD2 matching over 8 bases. The CDR3 length is 16 residues. Germline V CDR1 and CDR2: SSHAT, FNYEAQ (reference sequence). The CDR3 bases are TGTGCTAGCAGCCGGTCGAGCGGGAGAGGCACAGATACGCAGTATTTT. It encodes CASSRSSGRGTDTQYF.